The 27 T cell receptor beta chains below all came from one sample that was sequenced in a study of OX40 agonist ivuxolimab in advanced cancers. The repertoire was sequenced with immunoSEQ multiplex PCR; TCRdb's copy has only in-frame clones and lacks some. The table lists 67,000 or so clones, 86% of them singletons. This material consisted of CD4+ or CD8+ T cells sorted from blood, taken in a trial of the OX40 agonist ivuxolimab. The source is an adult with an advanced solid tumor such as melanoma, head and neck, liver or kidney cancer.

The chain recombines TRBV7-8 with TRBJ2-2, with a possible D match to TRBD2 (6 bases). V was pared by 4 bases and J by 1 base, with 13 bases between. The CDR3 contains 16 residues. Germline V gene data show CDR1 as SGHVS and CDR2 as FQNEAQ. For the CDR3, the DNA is TGTGCCAGCAGCTCCTCAGCGGGCGGGAACACCGGGGAGCTGTTTTTT. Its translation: CASSSSAGGNTGELFF.

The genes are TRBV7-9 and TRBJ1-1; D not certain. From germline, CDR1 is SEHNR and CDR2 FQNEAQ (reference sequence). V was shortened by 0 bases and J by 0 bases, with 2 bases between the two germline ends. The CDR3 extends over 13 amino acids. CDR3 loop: CASSLAMNTEAFF. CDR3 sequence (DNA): TGTGCCAGCAGCTTAGCGATGAACACTGAAGCTTTCTTT.

DNA of the CDR3: TGTGCCAGCAGTTCCAGGGGAGATGAGGTCACTGAAGCTTTCTTT. The encoded protein is CASSSRGDEVTEAFF. This chain links TRBV28 with TRBJ1-1; a possible D gene is TRBD1 (6 bases). Germline V CDR1 and CDR2: MDHEN, SYDVKM. The CDR3 contains 15 residues. Trimming removed 4 bases from V and 4 bases from J, with 16 bases in between. Together with reference TRBV28 and TRBJ1-1, the CDR3 gives the full variable domain: DVKVTQSSRYLVKRTGEKVFLECVQDMDHENMFWYRQDPGLGLRLIYFSYDVKMKEKGDIPEGYSVSREKKERFSLILESASTNQTSMYLCASSSRGDEVTEAFFGQGTRLTVV.

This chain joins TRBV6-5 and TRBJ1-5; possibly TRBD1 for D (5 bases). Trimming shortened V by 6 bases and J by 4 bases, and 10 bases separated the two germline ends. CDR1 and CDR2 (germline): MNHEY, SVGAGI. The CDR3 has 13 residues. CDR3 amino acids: CASSGTGNQPQHF. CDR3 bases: TGTGCCAGCAGCGGGACCGGGAATCAGCCCCAGCATTTT.

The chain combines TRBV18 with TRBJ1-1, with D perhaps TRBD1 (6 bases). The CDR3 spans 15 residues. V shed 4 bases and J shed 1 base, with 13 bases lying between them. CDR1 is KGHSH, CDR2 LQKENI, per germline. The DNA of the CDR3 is TGTGCCAGCTCACTCGAGACAGGACGGAACACTGAAGCTTTCTTT. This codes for CASSLETGRNTEAFF.

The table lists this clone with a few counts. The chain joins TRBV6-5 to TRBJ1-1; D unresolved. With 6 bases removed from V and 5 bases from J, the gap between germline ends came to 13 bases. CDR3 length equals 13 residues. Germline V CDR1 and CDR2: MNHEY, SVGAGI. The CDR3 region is CASRGPGNTEAFF. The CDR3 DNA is TGTGCCAGCAGAGGCCCCGGGAATACTGAAGCTTTCTTT.

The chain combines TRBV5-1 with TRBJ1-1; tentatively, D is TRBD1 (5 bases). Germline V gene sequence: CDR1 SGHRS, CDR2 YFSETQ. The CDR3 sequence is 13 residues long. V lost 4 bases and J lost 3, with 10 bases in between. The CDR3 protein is CASSPTGDTEAFF. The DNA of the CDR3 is TGCGCCAGCAGCCCTACAGGAGACACTGAAGCTTTCTTT. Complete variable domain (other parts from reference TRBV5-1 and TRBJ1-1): KAGVTQTPRYLIKTRGQQVTLSCSPISGHRSVSWYQQTPGQGLQFLFEYFSETQRNKGNFPGRFSGRQFSNSRSEMNVSTLELGDSALYLCASSPTGDTEAFFGQGTRLTVV.

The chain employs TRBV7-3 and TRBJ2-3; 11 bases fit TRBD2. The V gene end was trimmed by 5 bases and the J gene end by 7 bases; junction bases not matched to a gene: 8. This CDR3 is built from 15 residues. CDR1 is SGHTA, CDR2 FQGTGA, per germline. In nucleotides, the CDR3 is TGTGCCAGCAGCAGGACTAGCGGGTTGGGTAATACGCAGTATTTT. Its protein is CASSRTSGLGNTQYF.

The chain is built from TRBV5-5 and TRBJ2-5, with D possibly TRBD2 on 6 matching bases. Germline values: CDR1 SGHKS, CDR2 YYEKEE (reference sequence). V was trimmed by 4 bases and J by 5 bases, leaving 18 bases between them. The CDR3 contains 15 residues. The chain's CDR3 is CASSTPPAGRETQYF. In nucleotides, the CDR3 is TGTGCCAGCAGCACGCCCCCGGCGGGGCGGGAGACCCAGTACTTC. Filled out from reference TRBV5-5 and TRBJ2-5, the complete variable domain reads DAGVTQSPTHLIKTRGQQVTLRCSPISGHKSVSWYQQVLGQGPQFIFQYYEKEERGRGNFPDRFSARQFPNYSSELNVNALLLGDSALYLCASSTPPAGRETQYFGPGTRLLVL.

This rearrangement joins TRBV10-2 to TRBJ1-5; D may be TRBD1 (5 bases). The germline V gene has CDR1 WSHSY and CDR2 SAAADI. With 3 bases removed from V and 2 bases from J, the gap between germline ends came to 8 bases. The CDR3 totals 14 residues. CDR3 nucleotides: TGCGCCAGCAGTGACAGGGAAGGCAATCAGCCCCAGCATTTT. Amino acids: CASSDREGNQPQHF.

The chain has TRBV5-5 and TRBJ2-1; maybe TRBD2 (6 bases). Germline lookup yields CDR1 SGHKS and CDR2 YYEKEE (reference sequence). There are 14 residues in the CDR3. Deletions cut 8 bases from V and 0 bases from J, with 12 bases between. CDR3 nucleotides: TGTGCCAGTCTTAGCGGAATCTCCTACAATGAGCAGTTCTTC. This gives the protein CASLSGISYNEQFF. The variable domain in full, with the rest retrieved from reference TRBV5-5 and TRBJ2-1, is DAGVTQSPTHLIKTRGQQVTLRCSPISGHKSVSWYQQVLGQGPQFIFQYYEKEERGRGNFPDRFSARQFPNYSSELNVNALLLGDSALYLCASLSGISYNEQFFGPGTRLTVL.

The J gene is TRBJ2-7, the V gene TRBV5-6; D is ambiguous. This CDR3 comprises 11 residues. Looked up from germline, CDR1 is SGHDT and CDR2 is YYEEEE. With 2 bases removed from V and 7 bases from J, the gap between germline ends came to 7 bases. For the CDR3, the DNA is TGTGCCAGCAGCTTCCTCGGGGAGCAGTACTTC. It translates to CASSFLGEQYF.

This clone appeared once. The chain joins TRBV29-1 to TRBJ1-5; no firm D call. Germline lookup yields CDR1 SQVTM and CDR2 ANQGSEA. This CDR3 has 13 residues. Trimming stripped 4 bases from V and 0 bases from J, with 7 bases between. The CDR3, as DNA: TGCAGCGTTGGCGAGAGTAGCAATCAGCCCCAGCATTTT. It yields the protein CSVGESSNQPQHF.

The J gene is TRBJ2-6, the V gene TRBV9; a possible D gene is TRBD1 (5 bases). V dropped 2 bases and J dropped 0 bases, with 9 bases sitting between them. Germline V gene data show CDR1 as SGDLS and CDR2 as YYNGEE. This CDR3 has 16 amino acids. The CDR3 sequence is CASSVSTASGANVLTF. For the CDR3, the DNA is TGTGCCAGCAGCGTGTCGACAGCCTCTGGGGCCAACGTCCTGACTTTC.

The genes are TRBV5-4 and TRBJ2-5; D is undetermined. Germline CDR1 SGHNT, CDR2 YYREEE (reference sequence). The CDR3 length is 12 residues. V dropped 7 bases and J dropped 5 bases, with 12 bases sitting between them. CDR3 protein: CASFYLGETQYF. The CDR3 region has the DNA TGTGCCAGCTTCTACTTGGGTGAGACCCAGTACTTC.

CDR3 DNA sequence: TGTGCCAGCAGCCCGCCGTCCGGGCCCTCCGGGGAGCTGTTTTTT. This sequence encodes CASSPPSGPSGELFF. The J gene is TRBJ2-2, the V gene TRBV7-3; no reliable D call. Germline V gives CDR1 SGHTA, CDR2 FQGTGA. V dropped 5 bases and J dropped 6 bases, with 16 bases sitting between them. The CDR3 has 15 amino acids.

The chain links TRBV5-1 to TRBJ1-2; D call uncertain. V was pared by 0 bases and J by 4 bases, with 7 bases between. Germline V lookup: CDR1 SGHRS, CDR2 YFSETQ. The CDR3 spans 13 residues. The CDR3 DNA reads TGCGCCAGCAGCTTGGGAGGGCCCTATGGCTACACCTTC. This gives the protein CASSLGGPYGYTF.

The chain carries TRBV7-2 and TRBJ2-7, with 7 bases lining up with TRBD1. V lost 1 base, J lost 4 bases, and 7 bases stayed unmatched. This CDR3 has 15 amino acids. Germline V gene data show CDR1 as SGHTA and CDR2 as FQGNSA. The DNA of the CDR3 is TGTGCCAGCAGCTTAGGGGGGACAGTGACTTACGAGCAGTACTTC. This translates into CASSLGGTVTYEQYF.

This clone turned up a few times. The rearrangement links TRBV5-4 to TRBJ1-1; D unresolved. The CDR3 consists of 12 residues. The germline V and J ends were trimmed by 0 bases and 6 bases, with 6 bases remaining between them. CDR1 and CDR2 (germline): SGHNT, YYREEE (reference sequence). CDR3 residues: CASSLVGSEAFF. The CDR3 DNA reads TGTGCCAGCAGCTTGGTTGGGTCTGAAGCTTTCTTT.

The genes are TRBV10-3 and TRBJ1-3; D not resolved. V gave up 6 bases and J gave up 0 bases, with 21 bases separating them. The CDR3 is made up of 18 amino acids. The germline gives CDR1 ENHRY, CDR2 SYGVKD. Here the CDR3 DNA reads TGTGCCATCAGGGGAATACCGGGTCTTAGGAGCTCTGGAAACACCATATATTTT. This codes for CAIRGIPGLRSSGNTIYF.

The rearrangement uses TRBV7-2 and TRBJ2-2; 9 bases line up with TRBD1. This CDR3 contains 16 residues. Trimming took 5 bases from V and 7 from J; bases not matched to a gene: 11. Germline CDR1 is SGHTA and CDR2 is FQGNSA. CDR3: CASSSRGTGKSGELFF. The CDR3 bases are TGTGCCAGCAGCAGTCGGGGGACAGGGAAAAGCGGGGAGCTGTTTTTT.

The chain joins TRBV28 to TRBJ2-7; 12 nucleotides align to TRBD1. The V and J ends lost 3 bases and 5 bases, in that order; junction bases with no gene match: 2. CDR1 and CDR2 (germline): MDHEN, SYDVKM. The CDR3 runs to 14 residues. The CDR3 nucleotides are TGTGCCAGCAGTTTGGGGACAGGGGGCCACGAGCAGTACTTC. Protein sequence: CASSLGTGGHEQYF.

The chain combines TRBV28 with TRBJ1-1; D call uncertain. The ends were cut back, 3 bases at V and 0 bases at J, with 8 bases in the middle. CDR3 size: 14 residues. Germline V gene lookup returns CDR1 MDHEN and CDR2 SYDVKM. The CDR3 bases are TGTGCCAGCAGTTTGGGTCCCGTGAACACTGAAGCTTTCTTT. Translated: CASSLGPVNTEAFF.

CDR3: CASSQLSGGFEQYF. The CDR3 DNA reads TGTGCCAGCAGCCAACTGAGTGGAGGGTTCGAGCAGTACTTC. V gene TRBV14 combines with J gene TRBJ2-7; tentatively, D is TRBD2 (6 bases). CDR3 size: 14 residues. The V gene lost 2 bases and the J gene lost 6 bases, with 14 bases spanning the gap. CDR1 is SGHDN and CDR2 is FVKESK in the germline V gene.

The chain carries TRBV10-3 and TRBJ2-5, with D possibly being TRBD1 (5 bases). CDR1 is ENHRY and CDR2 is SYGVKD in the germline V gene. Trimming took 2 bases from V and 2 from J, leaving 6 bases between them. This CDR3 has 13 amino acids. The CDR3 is CAISEGAQETQYF. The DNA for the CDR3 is TGTGCCATCAGTGAGGGGGCTCAAGAGACCCAGTACTTC.

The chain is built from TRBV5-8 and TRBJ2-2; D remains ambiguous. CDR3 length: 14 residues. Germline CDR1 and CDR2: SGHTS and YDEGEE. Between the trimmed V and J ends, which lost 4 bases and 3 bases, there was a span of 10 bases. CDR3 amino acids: CASSRGIDTGELFF. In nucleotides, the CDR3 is TGTGCCAGCAGCAGAGGAATAGACACCGGGGAGCTGTTTTTT.

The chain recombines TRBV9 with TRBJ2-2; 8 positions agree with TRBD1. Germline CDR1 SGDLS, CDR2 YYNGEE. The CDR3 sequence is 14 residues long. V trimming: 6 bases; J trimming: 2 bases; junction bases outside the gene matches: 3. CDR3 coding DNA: TGTGCCAGCAAGGGACAGGAAAACACCGGGGAGCTGTTTTTT. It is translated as CASKGQENTGELFF.